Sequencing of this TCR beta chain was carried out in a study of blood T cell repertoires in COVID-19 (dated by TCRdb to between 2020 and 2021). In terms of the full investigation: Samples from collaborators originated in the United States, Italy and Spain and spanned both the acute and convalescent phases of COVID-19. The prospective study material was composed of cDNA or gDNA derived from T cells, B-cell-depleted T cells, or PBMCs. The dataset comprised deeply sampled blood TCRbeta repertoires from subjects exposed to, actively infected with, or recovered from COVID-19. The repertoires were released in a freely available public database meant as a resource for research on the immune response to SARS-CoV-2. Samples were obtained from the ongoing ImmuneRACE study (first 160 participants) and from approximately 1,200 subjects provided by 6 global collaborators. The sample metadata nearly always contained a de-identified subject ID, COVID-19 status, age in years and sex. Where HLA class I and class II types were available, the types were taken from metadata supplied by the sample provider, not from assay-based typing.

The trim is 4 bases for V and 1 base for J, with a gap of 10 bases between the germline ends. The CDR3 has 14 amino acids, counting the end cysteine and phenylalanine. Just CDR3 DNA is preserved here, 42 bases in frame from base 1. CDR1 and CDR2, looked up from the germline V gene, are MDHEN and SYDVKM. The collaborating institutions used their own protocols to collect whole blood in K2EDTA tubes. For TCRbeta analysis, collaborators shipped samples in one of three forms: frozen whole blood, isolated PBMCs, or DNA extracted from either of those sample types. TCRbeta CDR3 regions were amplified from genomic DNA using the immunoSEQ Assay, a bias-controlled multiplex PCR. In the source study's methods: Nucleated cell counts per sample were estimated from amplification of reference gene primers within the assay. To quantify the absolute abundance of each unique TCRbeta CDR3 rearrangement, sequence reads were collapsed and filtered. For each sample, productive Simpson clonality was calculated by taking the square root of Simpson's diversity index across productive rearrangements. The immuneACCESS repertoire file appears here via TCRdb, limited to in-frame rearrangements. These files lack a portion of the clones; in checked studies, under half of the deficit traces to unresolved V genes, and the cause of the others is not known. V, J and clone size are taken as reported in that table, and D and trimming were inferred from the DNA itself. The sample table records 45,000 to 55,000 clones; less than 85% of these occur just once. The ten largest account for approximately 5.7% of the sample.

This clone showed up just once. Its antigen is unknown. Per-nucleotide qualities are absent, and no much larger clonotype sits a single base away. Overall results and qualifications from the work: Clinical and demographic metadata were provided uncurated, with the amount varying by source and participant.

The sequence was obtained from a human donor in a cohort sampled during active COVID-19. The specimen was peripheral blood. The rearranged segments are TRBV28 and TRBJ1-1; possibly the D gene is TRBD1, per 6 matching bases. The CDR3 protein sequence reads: CASSSPQGNTEAFF. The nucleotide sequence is TGTGCCAGCAGTTCCCCACAGGGGAACACTGAAGCTTTCTTT.